This is a list of T cell receptor beta chains from one sample in a study of cytomegalovirus exposure and HLA in healthy donors. The data were produced by immunoSEQ multiplex PCR, yet TCRdb's version contains in-frame clones alone and is incomplete. Of about 180,000 clones listed, 81% were seen once; the top ten hold roughly 4.5%. Sequenced material: PBMCs. Receptors originate from a woman under 30 in good health and CMV-seropositive. Each CDR3 is given with its conserved first and last residue. Each record gives: V gene, clone size, J gene, D gene, CDR3 protein, CDR3 DNA. A D gene is named only where the DNA matches it firmly. Rows may omit the clone size; those that give it use once, few, many or a size class.

TRBV6-6	-	TRBJ1-3	-	CASTLTQGRDGNTIYF	TGTGCCAGCACCTTAACTCAGGGGAGGGATGGAAACACCATATATTTT
TRBV25-1	-	TRBJ1-4	TRBD1	CASSEPGGNEKLFF	TGTGCCAGCAGTGAGCCAGGGGGTAATGAAAAACTGTTTTTT
TRBV5-4	few	TRBJ1-2	TRBD1	CASSSQGVEYYGYTF	TGTGCCAGCAGCTCCCAGGGGGTGGAGTACTATGGCTACACCTTC
TRBV7-2	few	TRBJ2-1	TRBD1	CASSRGVGDSYEQFF	TGTGCCAGCAGCCGAGGGGTTGGGGACAGCTATGAGCAGTTCTTC
TRBV2	-	TRBJ1-4	-	CASRDGTTVTNEKLFF	TGTGCCAGCCGAGATGGGACAACCGTAACTAATGAAAAACTGTTTTTT
TRBV2	-	TRBJ2-1	-	CASSEQRSSYNEQFF	TGTGCCAGCAGTGAACAGCGAAGCTCCTACAATGAGCAGTTCTTC
TRBV7-2	-	TRBJ1-1	-	CASSLAPPGTEAFF	TGTGCCAGCAGCTTAGCCCCCCCGGGGACTGAAGCTTTCTTT
TRBV14	-	TRBJ1-2	TRBD1	CASSLGQGYGYTF	TGTGCCAGCAGCCTTGGACAGGGTTATGGCTACACCTTC
TRBV7-9	few	TRBJ2-3	TRBD2	CASSLSRGTSGGRDTQYF	TGTGCCAGCAGCTTATCTCGAGGGACTAGCGGGGGACGGGATACGCAGTATTTT
TRBV4-2	-	TRBJ1-5	-	CASSQGRNQPQHF	TGTGCCAGCAGCCAAGGCAGAAATCAGCCCCAGCATTTT
TRBV28	-	TRBJ2-6	-	CASSLQSSGANVLTF	TGTGCCAGCAGTCTACAGAGCTCTGGGGCCAACGTCCTGACTTTC
TRBV29-1	once	TRBJ2-5	-	CSVEIPRRRAQETQYF	TGCAGCGTTGAAATACCTCGGCGCAGGGCACAAGAGACCCAGTACTTC
TRBV5-1	-	TRBJ2-7	-	CASSSVQDKTYEQYF	TGCGCCAGCAGCTCCGTTCAGGACAAGACCTACGAGCAGTACTTC
TRBV7-9	-	TRBJ2-7	-	CASSPQDRPSYEQYF	TGTGCCAGCAGCCCCCAAGACAGGCCTTCCTACGAGCAGTACTTC
TRBV27	-	TRBJ2-3	TRBD2	CASSPVAGGRSDTQYF	TGTGCCAGCAGTCCCGTTGCGGGGGGGCGTTCAGATACGCAGTATTTT
TRBV7-3	-	TRBJ2-7	TRBD1	CASSLFFFRDRVDEQYF	TGTGCCAGCAGCTTATTCTTTTTCCGGGACAGGGTGGACGAGCAGTACTTC
TRBV2	-	TRBJ1-5	-	CASSERGEWHQPQHF	TGTGCCAGCAGTGAACGGGGGGAATGGCATCAGCCCCAGCATTTT
TRBV11-3	once	TRBJ2-1	TRBD2	CASSSLSAGGNEQFF	TGTGCCAGCAGCTCCCTCTCAGCGGGAGGCAATGAGCAGTTCTTC
TRBV19	-	TRBJ1-1	-	CASSIVPGAAEAFF	TGTGCCAGTAGTATAGTACCAGGGGCCGCTGAAGCTTTCTTT
TRBV4-3	-	TRBJ2-7	-	CASSQEWQGFYEQYF	TGCGCCAGCAGCCAAGAATGGCAGGGGTTTTACGAGCAGTACTTC
TRBV6-1	-	TRBJ2-3	-	CASSDSPERTDTQYF	TGTGCCAGCAGTGATAGTCCTGAGAGGACAGATACGCAGTATTTT
TRBV7-6	-	TRBJ1-2	-	CASSLTAGKDGYTF	TGTGCCAGCAGCTTAACCGCAGGGAAGGATGGCTACACCTTC
TRBV6-6	-	TRBJ1-5	-	CASSYSPQGDQPQHF	TGTGCCAGCAGTTACTCTCCCCAGGGTGATCAGCCCCAGCATTTT
TRBV7-8	-	TRBJ1-1	-	CASSPINRGGNTEAFF	TGTGCCAGCAGCCCCATTAATAGGGGCGGGAACACTGAAGCTTTCTTT
TRBV2	-	TRBJ1-4	-	CASKRGDEKLFF	TGTGCCAGCAAGCGGGGGGATGAAAAACTGTTTTTT
TRBV9	few	TRBJ2-5	TRBD2	CASSPRWLAVGETQYF	TGTGCCAGCAGCCCTCGATGGCTAGCGGTGGGGGAGACCCAGTACTTC
TRBV20-1	few	TRBJ2-7	-	CSASPGQQGF	TGCAGTGCTAGCCCGGGACAACAGGGCTTC
TRBV2	-	TRBJ2-6	-	CASRPLQANGLTF	TGTGCCAGCAGGCCCCTCCAGGCGAATGGCCTGACTTTC
TRBV9	-	TRBJ2-3	TRBD2	CASSSEAGFSTDTQYF	TGTGCCAGCAGCTCCGAAGCGGGGTTCAGCACAGATACGCAGTATTTT
TRBV10-3	medium-sized	TRBJ2-5	-	CAISEPHGGGRETQYF	TGTGCCATCAGTGAGCCCCACGGCGGAGGGAGAGAGACCCAGTACTTC
TRBV5-6	-	TRBJ2-1	-	CASSLQGRVYFF	TGTGCCAGCAGCCTACAGGGCAGGGTATACTTCTTC
TRBV19	once	TRBJ2-7	TRBD1	CASSGTGSPYEQYF	TGTGCCAGTAGTGGGACAGGGAGTCCCTACGAGCAGTACTTC
TRBV9	-	TRBJ2-1	-	CASSVVSGQGYNEQFF	TGTGCCAGCAGCGTAGTCTCCGGGCAGGGTTACAATGAGCAGTTCTTC
TRBV5-1	-	TRBJ2-3	TRBD2	CASSHGGARVSSTQYF	TGCGCCAGCTCACACGGGGGGGCTAGAGTTTCGTCTACGCAGTATTTT
TRBV5-1	-	TRBJ1-3	-	CASSLVAAGNTIYF	TGCGCCAGCAGCTTGGTCGCAGCGGGAAACACCATATATTTT
TRBV11-2	few	TRBJ2-2	TRBD2	CASSLGTSGGTGELFF	TGTGCCAGCAGCCTCGGGACTAGCGGGGGGACCGGGGAGCTGTTTTTT
TRBV14	few	TRBJ2-3	-	CASSQGSLQSTDTQYF	TGTGCCAGCAGCCAAGGTAGCCTGCAAAGCACAGATACGCAGTATTTT